Sequencing of this T cell receptor beta chain was carried out in a study of spatial heterogeneity in lung cancer. From the 5' RACE reads, TCRdb called clonotypes with MiXCR, one entry per CDR3 protein. The data show about 27,000 distinct CDR3 sequences, 7.1% seen once. The sample holds many counts of this clonotype. Its antigen is undetermined. Germline lookup yields CDR1 SGHRS and CDR2 YFSETQ. The CDR3 length is 15 residues. Between the trimmed V and J ends, which lost 1 base and 2 bases, there was a span of 10 bases. Indicated time point: sample taken at primary tumor resection. Whole-study results and caveats: Intratumoral expanded alpha and beta TCR counts were found to track tumor mutation counts. Counts for ubiquitous and regional expanded TCRs went along with ubiquitous and regional nonsynonymous mutations, respectively.

This sequence originates from a male donor with early-stage non-small cell lung cancer. Specimen: lung tumor tissue, collected at surgery. J is TRBJ2-1 and V is TRBV5-1, with D hard to call. The CDR3 DNA reads as TGCGCCAGCAGCTTGAATCTGGGTACCTACAATGAGCAGTTCTTC. This sequence encodes CASSLNLGTYNEQFF.